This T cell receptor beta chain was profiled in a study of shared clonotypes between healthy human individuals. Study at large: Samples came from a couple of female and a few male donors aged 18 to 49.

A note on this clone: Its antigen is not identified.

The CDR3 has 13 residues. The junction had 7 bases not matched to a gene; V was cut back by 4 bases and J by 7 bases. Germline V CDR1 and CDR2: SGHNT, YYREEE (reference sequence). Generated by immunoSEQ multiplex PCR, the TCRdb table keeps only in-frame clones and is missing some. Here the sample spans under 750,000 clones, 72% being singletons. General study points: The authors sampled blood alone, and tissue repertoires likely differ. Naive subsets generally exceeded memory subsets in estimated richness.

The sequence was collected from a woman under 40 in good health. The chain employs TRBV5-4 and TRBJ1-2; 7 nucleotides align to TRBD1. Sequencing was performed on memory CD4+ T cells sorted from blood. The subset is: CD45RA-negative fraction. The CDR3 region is CASSPLDRAGYTF. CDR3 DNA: TGTGCCAGCAGCCCCCTCGACAGGGCTGGCTACACCTTC.